The 2 T cell receptor beta chains reported below all come from one sample, sequenced in a study of metastatic and nonmetastatic thyroid tumors. Before thyroid surgery, none of the patients had received any treatment. TCRdb re-clonotyped the PCR reads via MiXCR. The data contain fewer than 25,000 clones, approximately 22% of them singletons. The sequencing sample was made of blood. These receptor sequences come from a male donor with papillary thyroid cancer or a benign thyroid nodule (not recorded which). Some clones in this sample may be carry-over from other donors' samples.

This clone was recorded at least ten times. The V call is TRBV28, the J call TRBJ2-6; a weak D match, TRBD2 (6 bases). The CDR3 length is 15 residues. Trimming stripped 8 bases from V and 0 bases from J, with 11 bases between. The germline gives CDR1 MDHEN, CDR2 SYDVKM. The DNA of the CDR3 is TGTGCCAGCGGGGGACTTGCCTCTGGGGCCAACGTCCTGACTTTC. It codes for CASGGLASGANVLTF.

The table lists this clone with a few counts. The chain uses TRBV2 and TRBJ2-4, with D maybe TRBD2 (5 bases). Germline V CDR1 and CDR2: SNHLY, FYNNEI. There are 15 residues in the CDR3. Trimming removed 2 bases from V and 6 bases from J, with 14 bases in between. The CDR3 is CASSESKGLGNIQYF. In DNA form, the CDR3 reads TGTGCCAGCAGTGAATCAAAAGGACTGGGAAACATTCAGTACTTC.